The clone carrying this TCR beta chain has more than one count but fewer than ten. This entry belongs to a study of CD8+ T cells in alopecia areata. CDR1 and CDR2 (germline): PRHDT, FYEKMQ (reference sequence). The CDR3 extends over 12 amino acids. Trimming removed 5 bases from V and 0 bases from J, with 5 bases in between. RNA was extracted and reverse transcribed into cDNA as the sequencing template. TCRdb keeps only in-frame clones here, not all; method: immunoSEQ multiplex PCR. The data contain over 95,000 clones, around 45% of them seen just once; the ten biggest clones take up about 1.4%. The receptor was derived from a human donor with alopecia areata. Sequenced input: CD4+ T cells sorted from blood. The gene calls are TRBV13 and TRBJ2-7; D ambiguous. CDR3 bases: TGTGCCAGCAGCGGAAGCTCCTACGAGCAGTACTTC. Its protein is CASSGSSYEQYF.